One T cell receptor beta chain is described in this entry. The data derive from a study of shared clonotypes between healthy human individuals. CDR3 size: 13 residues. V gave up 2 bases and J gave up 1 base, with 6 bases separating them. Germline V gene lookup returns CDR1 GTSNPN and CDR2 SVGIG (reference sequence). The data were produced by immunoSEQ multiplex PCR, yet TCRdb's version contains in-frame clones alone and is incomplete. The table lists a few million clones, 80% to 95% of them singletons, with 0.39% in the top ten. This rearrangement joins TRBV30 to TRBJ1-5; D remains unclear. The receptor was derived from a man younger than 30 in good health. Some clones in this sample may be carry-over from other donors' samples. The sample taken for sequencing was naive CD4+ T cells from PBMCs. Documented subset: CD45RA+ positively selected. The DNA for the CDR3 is TGTGCCTGGAGTCACCAGAGCAATCAGCCCCAGCATTTT. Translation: CAWSHQSNQPQHF.